Each of the 7 T cell receptor beta chains below was sequenced from the same sample in a study of blood T cell repertoires in COVID-19. TCRdb keeps only in-frame clones here, not all; method: immunoSEQ multiplex PCR. This sample has roughly 200,000 clones, with roughly 90% found just once. The sequenced sample was peripheral blood. The receptors come from a woman aged 40 to 50 who had recovered from COVID-19.

This rearrangement joins TRBV11-1 to TRBJ2-1; 12 bases match TRBD2. Germline V lookup: CDR1 SGHAT, CDR2 FQDESV (reference sequence). This CDR3 is 15 amino acids long. After removal of 6 bases from V and 3 bases from J, the junction contained 3 bases not matched to a gene. The CDR3 sequence is CASRRTSGDYNEQFF. The CDR3 DNA follows: TGTGCCAGCAGGCGGACTAGCGGGGACTACAATGAGCAGTTCTTC.

V gene TRBV18 combines with J gene TRBJ2-1, with TRBD1 as a possible D gene (6 bases). The CDR3 consists of 16 residues. CDR1 and CDR2 (germline): KGHSH, LQKENI. Trimming took off 6 bases at V and 0 bases at J, with 15 bases between the two ends. In nucleotides, the CDR3 is TGTGCCAGCTCCGAGGGCCAGGGGAGCTCCTACAATGAGCAGTTCTTC. Translating gives CASSEGQGSSYNEQFF.

The chain couples TRBV28 to TRBJ2-7; 9 bases are a match to TRBD2. The germline gives CDR1 MDHEN, CDR2 SYDVKM. This CDR3 has 15 residues. V was pared by 3 bases and J by 0 bases, with 3 bases of the junction left unmatched. The CDR3 DNA follows: TGTGCCAGCAGTTTTAATAGCGGGAGCTCCTACGAGCAGTACTTC. This gives the protein CASSFNSGSSYEQYF.

V is TRBV28 and J is TRBJ1-5; D is unresolved. CDR1 and CDR2 (germline): MDHEN, SYDVKM. CDR3 length: 15 residues. Deletions cut 2 bases from V and 2 bases from J, with 10 bases between. CDR3 nucleotides: TGTGCCAGCAGTTTACCCGCCGGGGGCAATCAGCCCCAGCATTTT. Its protein product is CASSLPAGGNQPQHF.

The chain recombines TRBV9 with TRBJ2-3; 7 nucleotides match TRBD2. This CDR3 spans 16 amino acids. Germline assignment: CDR1 SGDLS and CDR2 YYNGEE. With V trimmed by 1 base and J by 4 bases, 9 bases remained unmatched. The CDR3 sequence: CASSVSSPGGSDTQYF. The DNA of the CDR3 is TGTGCCAGCAGCGTATCCAGCCCGGGGGGTTCAGATACGCAGTATTTT.

This clone appeared once. The rearrangement joins TRBV10-3 to TRBJ2-1; TRBD1 might be the D (6 bases). Germline lookup yields CDR1 ENHRY and CDR2 SYGVKD. Deletions cut 7 bases from V and 4 bases from J, with 8 bases between. The CDR3 sequence is 12 residues long. The CDR3 spells CAITTGYNEQFF. The CDR3 nucleotides are TGTGCCATCACTACAGGGTACAATGAGCAGTTCTTC.

The CDR3 sequence is CASSDLGEGEKLFF. DNA for the CDR3: TGTGCCAGCAGTGATTTGGGGGAGGGAGAAAAACTGTTTTTT. This rearrangement joins TRBV2 to TRBJ1-4, with D tentatively TRBD1 (5 bases). Deletions cut 3 bases from V and 8 bases from J, with 13 bases between. The CDR3 is 14 amino acids. The germline gives CDR1 SNHLY, CDR2 FYNNEI. Filled out from reference TRBV2 and TRBJ1-4, the complete variable domain reads EPEVTQTPSHQVTQMGQEVILRCVPISNHLYFYWYRQILGQKVEFLVSFYNNEISEKSEIFDDQFSVERPDGSNFTLKIRSTKLEDSAMYFCASSDLGEGEKLFFGSGTQLSVL.